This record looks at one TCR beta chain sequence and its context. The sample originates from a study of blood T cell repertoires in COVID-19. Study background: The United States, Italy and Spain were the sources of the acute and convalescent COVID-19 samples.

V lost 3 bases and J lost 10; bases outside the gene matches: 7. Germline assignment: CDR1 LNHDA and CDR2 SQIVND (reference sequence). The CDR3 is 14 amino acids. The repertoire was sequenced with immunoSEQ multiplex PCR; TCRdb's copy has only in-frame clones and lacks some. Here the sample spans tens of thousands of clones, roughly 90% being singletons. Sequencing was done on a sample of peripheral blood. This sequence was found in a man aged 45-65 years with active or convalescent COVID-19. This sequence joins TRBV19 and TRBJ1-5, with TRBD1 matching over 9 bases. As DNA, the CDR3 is TGTGCCAGTAGTATCCGGGACAGGGATGCACCCCAGCATTTT. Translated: CASSIRDRDAPQHF.